A single sample gave rise to the 27 T cell receptor beta chains below, sequenced in a study of early T cells in non-severe SARS-CoV-2 infection listed by TCRdb under 2021. Preparation of the library involved 5' RACE. The reads were generated on a NextSeq 500. In-frame beta chains were kept once TCRdb had trimmed the public reads at Q25 with fastp and called clones with MiXCR. Records with the same CDR3 protein are collapsed into one entry carrying the most frequent genes and DNA. For this sample there are tens of thousands of distinct CDR3 sequences; roughly 4.2% appear just once. Around 4.4% of the sample belongs to the ten largest clones. What was sequenced was whole blood. All receptors come from an adult who was a healthcare worker with PCR-confirmed SARS-CoV-2 infection or an uninfected control (not recorded which).

In its sample, this clonotype was seen many times. The rearrangement uses TRBV7-9 and TRBJ2-7, with 8 positions matching TRBD2. V trimming: 10 bases; J trimming: 2 bases; junction bases outside the gene matches: 7. The CDR3 is made up of 13 amino acids. CDR1 SEHNR and CDR2 FQNEAQ come from the germline V gene (reference sequence). CDR3 region: CATMAGGPYEQYF. The CDR3 nucleotides are TGTGCCACGATGGCGGGAGGTCCCTACGAGCAGTACTTC.

This clonotype was observed many times. V and J are TRBV20-1 and TRBJ1-4; no reliable D call. V lost 2 bases and J 11 bases, leaving 15 bases between the germline ends. CDR1 and CDR2 from the germline V gene are DFQATT and SNEGSKA (reference sequence). The CDR3 totals 13 residues. In DNA form, the CDR3 reads TGCAGTGCTAGACTTCTTAGGGTCGGGAAACTGTTTTTT. Its translation is CSARLLRVGKLFF.

There are many counts of this clonotype. The V and J genes are TRBV6-5 and TRBJ2-7; 9 bases fit TRBD2. J lost 6 bases, V lost 4 bases, and 13 bases had no gene match. The CDR3 totals 16 residues. CDR1 MNHEY and CDR2 SVGAGI come from the germline V gene. The CDR3 loop is CASSFSSGLAFREQYF. The DNA of the CDR3 is TGTGCCAGCAGTTTCTCATCGGGACTAGCCTTTCGCGAGCAGTACTTC.

This clonotype has at least ten counts. The rearrangement links TRBV6-4 to TRBJ2-1; D gene unclear. This CDR3 comprises 15 residues. Germline V CDR1 and CDR2: MRHNA, SNTAGT. The ends were cut back, 7 bases at V and 8 bases at J, with 21 bases in the middle. The CDR3 bases are TGTGCCAGCACCAAAGAGGCTGGACGAGGCGATGAGCAGTTCTTC. Protein sequence: CASTKEAGRGDEQFF.

The chain is built from TRBV29-1 and TRBJ2-5; tentatively, D is TRBD1 (6 bases). The germline V gene encodes CDR1 SQVTM and CDR2 ANQGSEA. The CDR3 runs to 14 residues. V lost 3 bases, J lost 2 bases, and 13 bases lay in between. The CDR3 protein is CSVDWGRDQETQYF. DNA of the CDR3: TGCAGCGTTGACTGGGGGCGCGATCAAGAGACCCAGTACTTC.

The chain carries TRBV20-1 and TRBJ2-5, with TRBD2 matching over 9 bases. Trimming removed 6 bases from V and 4 bases from J; junction bases left unmatched: 12. This CDR3 has 15 residues. Per the germline V gene, CDR1 is DFQATT and CDR2 is SNEGSKA (reference sequence). The CDR3 loop is CSAPISGRNGETQYF. Written as DNA, the CDR3 is TGCAGTGCGCCTATTAGCGGGAGAAACGGAGAGACCCAGTACTTC.

V usage is TRBV12-3 or TRBV12-4 and J usage is TRBJ2-1, with D perhaps TRBD2 (6 bases). Trimming took off 7 bases at V and 5 bases at J, with 15 bases between the two ends. CDR3 length equals 14 residues. The CDR3 DNA is TGTGCCAGCAACGGAGGGACCCTAAACAATGAGCAGTTCTTC. Translated: CASNGGTLNNEQFF.

This clonotype appeared a few times. The rearrangement links TRBV18 to TRBJ2-2; tentatively, D is TRBD2 (6 bases). This CDR3 region has 16 residues. Trimming cost V 1 base and J 0 bases, with 9 bases left between them. Germline values: CDR1 KGHSH, CDR2 LQKENI. CDR3 in amino acids: CASSPLGSPNTGELFF. The CDR3 DNA reads as TGTGCCAGCTCACCACTCGGGAGCCCGAACACCGGGGAGCTGTTTTTT. Complete variable domain (other parts from reference TRBV18 and TRBJ2-2): NAGVMQNPRHLVRRRGQEARLRCSPMKGHSHVYWYRQLPEEGLKFMVYLQKENIIDESGMPKERFSAEFPKEGPSILRIQQVVRGDSAAYFCASSPLGSPNTGELFFGEGSRLTVL.

This clonotype was detected ten times or more. In DNA, the CDR3 is TGTGCCAGCAGCCAAGATCCAGGGGGTCCCAATGAGCAGTTCTTC. Translated: CASSQDPGGPNEQFF. The chain links TRBV14 to TRBJ2-1, with 7 bases lining up with TRBD1. This CDR3 has 15 residues. The trim removed 0 bases at V and 6 bases at J, leaving 5 bases unmatched. Per the germline V gene, CDR1 is SGHDN and CDR2 is FVKESK.

This clonotype was picked up many times. The gene calls are TRBV28 and TRBJ1-2; the match to TRBD1 covers 9 bases. The CDR3 sequence is 13 residues long. Germline V CDR1 and CDR2: MDHEN, SYDVKM. The ends lost 9 bases at V and 3 bases at J; junction bases unmatched: 5. The CDR3 reads CASTGGMDYGYTF. The CDR3 DNA reads as TGTGCCAGTACAGGGGGCATGGACTATGGCTACACCTTC.

V usage is TRBV12-3 or TRBV12-4 and J usage is TRBJ1-3; 7 bases fit TRBD1. V gave up 6 bases and J gave up 3 bases; unmatched junction bases: 8. The CDR3 is 15 amino acids. CDR3 loop: CASRLTGSGGNTIYF. The CDR3 coding sequence is TGTGCCAGCAGATTGACAGGGTCAGGTGGAAACACCATATATTTT.

This clonotype was counted at least ten times. This chain uses TRBV3-1 with TRBJ2-7; D gene uncertain. V lost 1 base to trimming and J lost 2 bases, with 9 bases between them. The CDR3 consists of 14 residues. Germline lookup yields CDR1 LGHDT and CDR2 YNNKEL (reference sequence). The CDR3 bases are TGTGCCAGCAGCCAAGTATCCGGAGCCTACGAGCAGTACTTC. Its translation: CASSQVSGAYEQYF.

This clonotype was picked up many times. This chain uses TRBV10-3 with TRBJ2-3, with 9 bases aligning to TRBD1. CDR3 size: 13 residues. Germline V gene data show CDR1 as ENHRY and CDR2 as SYGVKD. Trimming cost V 6 bases and J 5 bases; bases outside gene matches: 3. CDR3 loop: CAISGTGIDTQYF. In nucleotides, the CDR3 is TGTGCCATCAGCGGGACAGGGATAGATACGCAGTATTTT.

Ten or more counts support this clonotype. J is TRBJ2-7 and V is TRBV21-1; the D call TRBD2 from the table was never checked on the DNA. TRBV21-1 is listed as a pseudogene. CDR3 length equals 19 residues. The CDR3 reads CASSEVPGLAGGEPYEQYF. In DNA form, the CDR3 reads TGTGCCAGCAGCGAGGTCCCGGGACTAGCGGGAGGGGAGCCTTACGAGCAGTACTTC.

This clonotype was counted many times. The rearrangement joins TRBV5-1 to TRBJ2-2, with a tentative D call TRBD1 (6 bases). The CDR3 is 15 amino acids. The germline V and J ends were trimmed by 4 bases and 5 bases, with 15 bases remaining between them. In germline, CDR1 is SGHRS, CDR2 YFSETQ. The CDR3 sequence is CASSPLGGQTGELFF. In DNA, the CDR3 is TGCGCCAGCAGCCCTTTAGGAGGACAGACCGGGGAGCTGTTTTTT.

This clonotype has ten or more counts. This chain uses TRBV11-2 with TRBJ2-1; D possibly uses TRBD1 or TRBD2 (5 bases each). The CDR3 is 14 amino acids. Looked up from germline, CDR1 is SGHAT and CDR2 is FQNNGV. The V end was cut by 8 bases, the J end by 7 bases, with 18 bases between. The CDR3 DNA reads TGTGCCAGCCTAAGAGGGGAGAATCAGAATGAGCAGTTCTTC. Translation: CASLRGENQNEQFF.

The V call is TRBV6-6, the J call TRBJ2-6, with no clear D. Germline CDR1 reads MNHNY; CDR2 reads SVGAGI (reference sequence). The CDR3 contains 12 residues. The V and J ends lost 9 bases and 1 base respectively, with 4 bases between them. The CDR3 sequence is CARSSGANVLTF. The CDR3 DNA reads as TGTGCCAGGTCTTCTGGGGCCAACGTCCTGACTTTC.

There are a few counts of this clonotype. This chain joins TRBV2 and TRBJ2-1, with 8 bases matching TRBD1. Germline CDR1 and CDR2: SNHLY and FYNNEI. This CDR3 region has 16 residues. V shed 5 bases and J 6 bases; nucleotides not matched to a gene: 12. CDR3 protein: CASSPQPGQVGNEQFF. CDR3 DNA sequence: TGTGCCAGCAGTCCCCAACCGGGACAGGTCGGCAATGAGCAGTTCTTC.

The table lists this clonotype with many counts. This chain links TRBV7-9 with TRBJ2-7; D remains ambiguous. CDR3 length: 14 residues. Germline CDR1 reads SEHNR; CDR2 reads FQNEAQ (reference sequence). Trimming took 2 bases from V and 7 from J, leaving 15 bases between them. CDR3 bases: TGTGCCAGCAGCTTATACCCCTTAACGGTAGAGCAGTACTTC. Encoded protein: CASSLYPLTVEQYF.

This chain uses TRBV28 with TRBJ2-5; the match to TRBD1 covers 9 bases. CDR1 and CDR2 (germline): MDHEN, SYDVKM. The V and J ends lost 6 bases and 3 bases, in that order; junction bases with no gene match: 8. The CDR3 spans 15 residues. The CDR3 DNA follows: TGTGCCAGCAGCTTCCCGACAGGGGGGAAAGAGACCCAGTACTTC. Encoded protein: CASSFPTGGKETQYF.

This clonotype was recorded many times. The CDR3 nucleotides read TGCGCCAGCAGCCCGGGCGGACAGGGTTGGGAGACCCAGTACTTC. This translates into CASSPGGQGWETQYF. This chain connects TRBV4-1 to TRBJ2-5, with 8 bases fitting TRBD1. Germline-derived CDR1 and CDR2 are MGHRA and YSYEKL. CDR3 length equals 15 residues. Trimming removed 4 bases from V and 5 bases from J; junction bases left unmatched: 9.

This clonotype has more than one count but fewer than ten. V and J are TRBV11-2 and TRBJ2-7, with TRBD2 matching 10 bases. V lost 5 bases and J lost 3; bases outside the gene matches: 10. CDR3 size: 16 residues. Germline CDR1 and CDR2: SGHAT and FQNNGV. The CDR3 sequence: CASSLNLAGVFYEQYF. Written as DNA, the CDR3 is TGTGCCAGCAGCCTAAACCTAGCGGGAGTGTTCTACGAGCAGTACTTC.

This clonotype appeared a few times. The chain carries TRBV29-1 and TRBJ2-7; D may be TRBD2 (6 bases). V gave up 8 bases and J gave up 7 bases, with 15 bases separating them. CDR1 SQVTM and CDR2 ANQGSEA come from the germline V gene. The CDR3 runs to 11 residues. The CDR3 coding sequence is TGCAGCTCCAGTTGGGGGGAAGAGCAGTACTTC. Translating it yields CSSSWGEEQYF.

Many counts were recorded for this clonotype. The chain has TRBV4-1 and TRBJ1-5; no clear D gene. Germline lookup yields CDR1 MGHRA and CDR2 YSYEKL. The V end was cut by 4 bases, the J end by 0 bases, with 7 bases between. CDR3 length: 14 amino acids. The CDR3 region is CASSPARSNQPQHF. CDR3 nucleotide sequence: TGCGCCAGCAGCCCCGCACGTAGCAATCAGCCCCAGCATTTT.

This clonotype was counted only a few times. The chain carries TRBV10-2 and TRBJ1-1; D ambiguous. Germline assignment: CDR1 WSHSY and CDR2 SAAADI. The CDR3 runs 12 residues. V dropped 7 bases and J dropped 4 bases, with 10 bases sitting between them. The CDR3 sequence: CASNDGSTEAFF. The CDR3 region has the DNA TGCGCCAGCAATGACGGAAGCACTGAAGCTTTCTTT.

This clonotype was detected many times. The CDR3 spells CASTSTSGTGDTQYF. The CDR3 nucleotides read TGTGCCAGCACCTCAACTAGCGGGACTGGAGATACGCAGTATTTT. This chain links TRBV6-1 with TRBJ2-3; the match to TRBD2 covers 10 bases. The CDR3 runs to 15 residues. The junction had 9 bases not matched to a gene; V was cut back by 7 bases and J by 5 bases. CDR1 is MNHNS, CDR2 SASEGT, per germline.

This clonotype has at least ten counts. The CDR3 DNA sequence: TGCAGTGCTAGAGATTCGAACCGGGACAGGGTCCAAGAGACCCAGTACTTC. It encodes CSARDSNRDRVQETQYF. The chain has TRBV20-1 and TRBJ2-5, with 9 bases lining up with TRBD1. In germline, CDR1 is DFQATT, CDR2 SNEGSKA (reference sequence). V was pared by 0 bases and J by 1 base, with 9 bases of the junction left unmatched. The CDR3 length is 17 residues.